This entry lists 22 T cell receptor beta chains sequenced from one sample in a study of T cell clonality in common variable immunodeficiency. Profiling relied on immunoSEQ multiplex PCR, and the TCRdb table lists in-frame clones only, not all of them. This table holds roughly 55,000 clones with no singletons; the top ten claim 5% to 7%. The sequencing input was peripheral blood mononuclear cells. These receptors all come from a person between 18 and 75 years old in good health.

This clone was counted at least ten times. The sequenced fragment ends 3 residues before the CDR3 boundary, so the rest is inferred from the germline J gene. V and J are TRBV20-1 and TRBJ1-2; D remains ambiguous. The germline gives CDR1 DFQATT, CDR2 SNEGSKA (reference sequence). The germline V and J ends were trimmed by 1 base and 6 bases, with 24 bases remaining between them. This CDR3 is built from 17 residues. The sequenced CDR3 bases are TGCAGTGCTAGAGGGTATTCGGCTCGGGGTTACTCCAATGGC. Translation: CSARGYSARGYSNG. The CDR3, in full, reads CSARGYSARGYSNGYTF.

This clone has a count of ten or more. The read finishes 3 residues shy of the CDR3 end, and the germline J gene is used to complete it. The chain employs TRBV7-9 and TRBJ1-4, with D maybe TRBD1 (6 bases). The CDR3 extends over 14 amino acids. CDR1 and CDR2 from the germline V gene are SEHNR and FQNEAQ (reference sequence). V was trimmed by 1 base and J by 6 bases, leaving 9 bases between them. The part of the CDR3 DNA that was read is TGTGCCAGCAGCTTAGGGGCAGGGGATGAAAAA. It is translated as CASSLGAGDEK. The whole CDR3 sequence reads CASSLGAGDEKLFF. The full variable domain, its missing parts supplied by reference TRBV7-9 and TRBJ1-4, is DTGVSQNPRHKITKRGQNVTFRCDPISEHNRLYWYRQTLGQGPEFLTYFQNEAQLEKSRLLSDRFSAERPKGSFSTLEIQRTEQGDSAMYLCASSLGAGDEKLFFGSGTQLSVL.

This clone occurred many times. The read ends 3 residues before the CDR3 terminus; that terminus is restored from the germline J gene. The rearrangement uses TRBV28 and TRBJ2-2, with 7 nucleotides matching TRBD1. V dropped 7 bases and J dropped 0; count of bases not matched to a gene: 5. CDR1 and CDR2 from the germline V gene are MDHEN and SYDVKM. This CDR3 spans 15 amino acids. CDR3 DNA (partial): TGTGCCAGCAACCCGGGACAGCCGAACACCGGGGAG. It is translated as CASNPGQPNTGE. The whole CDR3 sequence is CASNPGQPNTGELFF.

At least ten counts were recorded for this clone. From the germline J gene comes the end of the CDR3, since the read stops 3 residues before it. The chain is built from TRBV20-1 and TRBJ2-7; TRBD1 agrees at 12 bases. The V and J ends lost 3 bases and 2 bases, in that order; junction bases with no gene match: 14. Germline lookup yields CDR1 DFQATT and CDR2 SNEGSKA (reference sequence). The CDR3 length is 18 residues. The CDR3 here is CSASPPGDRGRFPYEQYF. Incomplete CDR3 DNA: TGCAGTGCTAGTCCTCCGGGGGACAGGGGGCGATTTCCCTACGAG.

There are a few counts of this clone. The sequenced fragment ends 3 residues before the CDR3 boundary, so the rest is inferred from the germline J gene. The V gene is TRBV11-2, the J gene TRBJ2-1; 9 nucleotides match TRBD2. Germline loops: CDR1 SGHAT, CDR2 FQNNGV. The junction had 6 bases not matched to a gene; V was cut back by 1 base and J by 8 bases. This CDR3 comprises 15 residues. The CDR3 region is CASSLVFLAGYEQFF. CDR3 bases read: TGTGCCAGCAGCTTAGTCTTCCTAGCGGGATATGAG.

This clone was recorded many times. The read is 3 residues too short to cover the CDR3 end, so that end is filled in from the germline J gene. The chain links TRBV5-4 to TRBJ2-7; D remains unclear. The germline V and J ends were trimmed by 2 bases and 0 bases, with 12 bases remaining between them. This CDR3 has 15 residues. CDR1 and CDR2 from the germline V gene are SGHNT and YYREEE (reference sequence). Partial CDR3 DNA: TGTGCCAGCAGCTTCGAGGTGGCCAGCTCCTACGAG. Translated, it gives CASSFEVASSYE. The CDR3 in full is CASSFEVASSYEQYF. Combining the CDR3 with reference TRBV5-4 and TRBJ2-7 gives the whole variable domain ETGVTQSPTHLIKTRGQQVTLRCSSQSGHNTVSWYQQALGQGPQFIFQYYREEENGRGNFPPRFSGLQFPNYSSELNVNALELDDSALYLCASSFEVASSYEQYFGPGTRLTVT.

In this sample, this clone turned up many times. The read gets to within 3 residues of the CDR3 end, and the germline J gene fills in the rest. This sample includes further DNA sequences coding for the same CDR3. V usage is TRBV18 and J usage is TRBJ2-1; tentatively, D is TRBD2 (6 bases). Germline CDR1 and CDR2: KGHSH and LQKENI. V lost 2 bases and J lost 5, with 22 bases in between. The CDR3 totals 18 residues. CDR3: CASSPFSRSASVHNEQFF. The part of the CDR3 DNA that was read is TGTGCCAGCTCACCATTTAGTCGTTCAGCTAGCGTGCACAATGAG.

This clone appeared many times. Read coverage stops 3 residues before the CDR3 terminus; the germline J gene supplies the remainder. Distinct nucleotide sequences in the sample also encode this CDR3. J is TRBJ2-1 and V is TRBV11-2; D uncertain. This CDR3 is built from 14 residues. The V and J ends lost 0 bases and 8 bases respectively, with 11 bases between them. The germline V gene has CDR1 SGHAT and CDR2 FQNNGV. The part of the CDR3 DNA that was read is TGTGCCAGCAGCTTAGAAAGGCTAGGTGATGAG. The encoded protein is CASSLERLGDE. The CDR3, in full, reads CASSLERLGDEQFF.

In its sample, this clone was seen many times. The read comes to an end 3 residues before the CDR3 does, leaving the germline J gene to fill in the end. This sequence joins TRBV19 and TRBJ2-1, with 7 bases matching TRBD1. This CDR3 contains 15 residues. The J segment lost 3 bases and the V segment lost 5 bases, leaving 7 bases of the junction unmatched. Germline CDR1 is LNHDA and CDR2 is SQIVND (reference sequence). The CDR3 spells CASSEGGAVYNEQFF. CDR3 bases read: TGTGCCAGTAGTGAAGGGGGCGCCGTCTACAATGAG.

This clone was found many times. The CDR3 goes on 3 residues after the read ends, and that part is filled in from the germline J gene. The chain employs TRBV28 and TRBJ2-2; a possible D gene is TRBD1 (6 bases). Trimming left V 1 base short and J 1 base short, with 10 bases between. Germline V gives CDR1 MDHEN, CDR2 SYDVKM. The CDR3 is made up of 16 amino acids. The CDR3 spells CASSLFETGNTGELFF. The CDR3 bases that were read are TGTGCCAGCAGTTTATTCGAGACAGGGAACACCGGGGAG.

This clone showed up just a few times. The missing CDR3 end, 3 residues past where the read stops, is filled in from the germline J gene. This chain joins TRBV6-2 or TRBV6-3 and TRBJ1-1; D gene uncertain. The CDR3 has 15 amino acids. V was shortened by 0 bases and J by 1 base, with 9 bases between the two germline ends. Germline lookup yields CDR1 MNHEY and CDR2 SVGEGT. The CDR3 bases that were read are TGTGCCAGCAGTTACTCGCCAGGTTGGAACACTGAA. This codes for CASSYSPGWNTE. The full CDR3 protein reads CASSYSPGWNTEAFF.

This clone was detected ten times or more. Read sequence stops 3 residues before the CDR3 end, and the germline J gene provides the missing end. This chain connects TRBV29-1 to TRBJ2-2; possible D gene TRBD1, 5 bases. V shed 4 bases and J shed 1 base, with 10 bases lying between them. The CDR3 runs 14 residues. Germline assignment: CDR1 SQVTM and CDR2 ANQGSEA. CDR3 DNA (partial): TGCAGCGTTGGTGGGGCCCTGAACACCGGGGAG. Translated, it gives CSVGGALNTGE. The complete CDR3 protein is CSVGGALNTGELFF.

This clone was recorded many times. CDR3 DNA (partial): TGTGCCAGCTCACCACGCAACAGAAGTACGAACACTGAA. Protein sequence: CASSPRNRSTNTE. The full CDR3 is CASSPRNRSTNTEAFF. The chain couples TRBV18 to TRBJ1-1; D is unresolved. Coverage ceases 3 residues before the CDR3 finishes, and the germline J gene fills in the end. V lost 1 base, J lost 1 base, and 13 bases lay in between. The CDR3 covers 16 residues. Germline V gene sequence: CDR1 KGHSH, CDR2 LQKENI. The full variable domain, rest sourced from reference TRBV18 and TRBJ1-1, is NAGVMQNPRHLVRRRGQEARLRCSPMKGHSHVYWYRQLPEEGLKFMVYLQKENIIDESGMPKERFSAEFPKEGPSILRIQQVVRGDSAAYFCASSPRNRSTNTEAFFGQGTRLTVV.

Comments on this clone: The sequenced fragment ends 3 residues before the CDR3 boundary, so the rest is inferred from the germline J gene. The rearrangement uses TRBV20-1 and TRBJ1-1; D not certain. Trimming cost V 5 bases and J 1 base, with 14 bases left between them. This CDR3 spans 14 amino acids. CDR1 and CDR2 (germline): DFQATT, SNEGSKA (reference sequence). The CDR3 bases that were read are TGCAGTGCTCGTCCGATGAACAAGAACACTGAA. Translated, it gives CSARPMNKNTE. Given in full, the CDR3 is CSARPMNKNTEAFF.

This clone was recorded at least ten times. Read sequence stops 3 residues before the CDR3 end, and the germline J gene provides the missing end. The chain recombines TRBV10-3 with TRBJ2-7, with 16 bases that match TRBD2. V was clipped by 2 bases and J by 2 bases; unmatched bases: 3. Germline V CDR1 and CDR2: ENHRY, SYGVKD. This CDR3 comprises 17 residues. The CDR3 bases that were read are TGTGCCATCAGTGAGGGGACTAGCGGGAGGGTTCCCTACGAG. Its protein is CAISEGTSGRVPYE. The full CDR3 protein is CAISEGTSGRVPYEQYF.

This clone was observed many times. The DNA ends 3 residues before the CDR3 does, and the rest of the CDR3 is filled in from the germline J gene. The chain is built from TRBV10-3 and TRBJ2-3; 7 bases map to TRBD2. Germline values: CDR1 ENHRY, CDR2 SYGVKD. The junction had 6 bases not matched to a gene; V was cut back by 6 bases and J by 0 bases. The length of the CDR3 is 15 residues. CDR3 protein: CAISTSEPSTDTQYF. Partial CDR3 DNA: TGTGCCATCAGCACTAGCGAACCTAGCACAGATACG.

This clone has ten or more counts. The CDR3 goes on 3 residues after the read ends, and that part is filled in from the germline J gene. The gene calls are TRBV7-8 and TRBJ2-3; TRBD2 agrees at 9 bases. V lost 1 base to trimming and J lost 7 bases; unmatched junction nucleotides: 9. Germline CDR1 is SGHVS and CDR2 is FQNEAQ. CDR3 size: 16 residues. CDR3 DNA (partial): TGTGCCAGCAGCTTAGGAGGCGGGAGGGCCGAAAATACG. Translation: CASSLGGGRAENT. The whole CDR3 reads CASSLGGGRAENTQYF.

There are many counts of this clone. With the read ending 3 residues before the CDR3 end, the germline J gene is used to fill in that end. The chain combines TRBV6-4 with TRBJ1-2; no definite D call. The CDR3 has 16 amino acids. Per germline, CDR1 MRHNA and CDR2 SNTAGT. The CDR3 sequence is CASSEELGAGTRGYTF. Incomplete CDR3 DNA: TGTGCCAGCAGTGAGGAACTAGGTGCGGGCACGCGGGGC.

Ten or more counts support this clone. The CDR3 is cut off 3 residues early in the read; its end comes from the germline J gene. The chain is built from TRBV5-4 and TRBJ2-1; D might be TRBD2 (5 bases). V shed 6 bases and J shed 4 bases, with 17 bases lying between them. The V gene's germline CDR1 is SGHNT and CDR2 YYREEE (reference sequence). The CDR3 runs 15 residues. The CDR3 bases that were read are TGTGCCAGCACAAGTCGGGCGGGCCCGTACAATGAG. Amino acids: CASTSRAGPYNE. The CDR3 in its entirety is CASTSRAGPYNEQFF.

This clone has at least ten counts. The observed sequence ends 3 residues before the CDR3 terminus, with the missing tail filled in from the germline J gene. The J gene is TRBJ1-2, the V gene TRBV28; TRBD1 agrees at 7 bases. V was clipped by 2 bases and J by 2 bases; unmatched bases: 2. Germline lookup yields CDR1 MDHEN and CDR2 SYDVKM. The CDR3 length is 14 residues. The CDR3 DNA, read in part, is TGTGCCAGCAGTTTACGACAGGGAAACTATGGC. Translating gives CASSLRQGNYG. The whole CDR3 sequence is CASSLRQGNYGYTF.

This clone was detected ten times or more. The sequenced fragment ends 3 residues before the CDR3 boundary, so the rest is inferred from the germline J gene. The V gene is TRBV5-1, the J gene TRBJ2-1; 9 bases fit TRBD1. V was clipped by 0 bases and J by 7 bases; unmatched bases: 8. Germline V gene data show CDR1 as SGHRS and CDR2 as YFSETQ. The CDR3 is 16 amino acids. The DNA read from the CDR3 is TGCGCCAGCAGCTTGGCACCGGGACAGGGTCCGAATGAG. Encoded protein: CASSLAPGQGPNE. The whole CDR3 sequence reads CASSLAPGQGPNEQFF.

Many counts were recorded for this clone. Sequencing ends 3 residues short of the CDR3 end; the germline J gene provides the rest. This chain uses TRBV10-3 with TRBJ2-1, with 9 bases aligning to TRBD2. Germline trimming cut 4 bases from V and 9 bases from J; bases unmatched to any gene: 7. Germline V gives CDR1 ENHRY, CDR2 SYGVKD. The CDR3 contains 14 residues. The CDR3: CAISGLAGASEQFF. The sequenced part of the CDR3 DNA is TGTGCCATCAGTGGATTAGCGGGAGCTAGTGAG.